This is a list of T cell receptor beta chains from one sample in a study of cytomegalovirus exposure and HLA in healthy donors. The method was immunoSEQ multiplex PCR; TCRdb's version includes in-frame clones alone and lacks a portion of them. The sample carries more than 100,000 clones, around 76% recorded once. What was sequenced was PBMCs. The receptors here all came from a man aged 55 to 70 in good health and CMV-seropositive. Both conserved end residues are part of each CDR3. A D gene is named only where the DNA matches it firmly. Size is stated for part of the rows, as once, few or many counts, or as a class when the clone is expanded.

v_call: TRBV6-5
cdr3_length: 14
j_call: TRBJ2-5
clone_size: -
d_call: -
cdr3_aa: CASSYSISRETQYF
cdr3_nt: TGTGCCAGCAGTTACTCGATTTCGCGGGAGACCCAGTACTTC

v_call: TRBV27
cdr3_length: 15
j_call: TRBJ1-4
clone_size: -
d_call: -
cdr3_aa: CASSTFTPGNEKLFF
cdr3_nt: TGTGCCAGCAGTACCTTCACACCCGGGAATGAAAAACTGTTTTTT

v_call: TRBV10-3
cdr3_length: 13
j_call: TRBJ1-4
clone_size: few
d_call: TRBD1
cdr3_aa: CAIRRGLDEKLFF
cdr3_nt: TGTGCCATCAGGAGGGGGCTTGATGAAAAACTGTTTTTT

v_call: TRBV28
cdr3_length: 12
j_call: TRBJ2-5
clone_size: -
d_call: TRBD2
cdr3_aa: CASSSAGREQYF
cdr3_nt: TGTGCCAGCAGTTCCGCGGGGAGGGAACAGTACTTC

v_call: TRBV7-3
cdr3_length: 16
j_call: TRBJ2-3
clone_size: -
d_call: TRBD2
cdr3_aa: CASSPRLAGSTDTQYF
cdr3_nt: TGTGCCAGCAGCCCGAGACTAGCGGGGAGCACAGATACGCAGTATTTT

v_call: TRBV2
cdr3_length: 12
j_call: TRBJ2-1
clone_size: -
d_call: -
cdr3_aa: CASSSDRGEQFF
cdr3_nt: TGTGCCAGCTCTAGCGACCGCGGGGAGCAGTTCTTC

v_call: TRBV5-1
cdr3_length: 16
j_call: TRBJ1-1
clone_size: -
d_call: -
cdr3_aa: CASSFIGRGGNTEAFF
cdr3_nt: TGCGCCAGCAGCTTCATTGGGAGGGGGGGTAACACTGAAGCTTTCTTT

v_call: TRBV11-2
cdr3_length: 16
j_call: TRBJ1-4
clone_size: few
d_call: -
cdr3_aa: CASSWAGGMRNEKLFF
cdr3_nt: TGTGCCAGCAGCTGGGCGGGGGGGATGCGTAACGAAAAACTGTTTTTT

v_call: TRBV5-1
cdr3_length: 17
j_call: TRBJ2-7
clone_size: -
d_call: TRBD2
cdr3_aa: CASSSRTSGSSTYEQYF
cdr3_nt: TGCGCCAGCAGCTCTCGGACTAGCGGGAGTAGTACCTACGAGCAGTACTTC

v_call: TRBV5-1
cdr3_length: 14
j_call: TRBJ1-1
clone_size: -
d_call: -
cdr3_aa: CASSETVPDTEAFF
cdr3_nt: TGCGCCAGCAGCGAGACAGTTCCTGACACTGAAGCTTTCTTT